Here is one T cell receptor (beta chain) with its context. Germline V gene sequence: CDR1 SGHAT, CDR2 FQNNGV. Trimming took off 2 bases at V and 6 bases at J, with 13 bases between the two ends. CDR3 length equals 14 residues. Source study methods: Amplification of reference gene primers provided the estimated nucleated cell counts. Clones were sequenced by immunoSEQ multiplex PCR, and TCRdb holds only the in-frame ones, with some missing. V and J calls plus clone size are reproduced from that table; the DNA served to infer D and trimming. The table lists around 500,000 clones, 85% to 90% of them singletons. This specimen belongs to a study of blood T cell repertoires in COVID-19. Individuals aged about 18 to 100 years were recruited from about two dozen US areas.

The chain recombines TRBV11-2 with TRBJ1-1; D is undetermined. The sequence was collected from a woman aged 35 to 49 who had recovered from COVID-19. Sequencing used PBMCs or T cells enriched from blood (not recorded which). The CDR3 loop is CASSLWGEEAEAFF. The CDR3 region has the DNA TGTGCCAGCAGCTTATGGGGTGAGGAGGCTGAAGCTTTCTTT.